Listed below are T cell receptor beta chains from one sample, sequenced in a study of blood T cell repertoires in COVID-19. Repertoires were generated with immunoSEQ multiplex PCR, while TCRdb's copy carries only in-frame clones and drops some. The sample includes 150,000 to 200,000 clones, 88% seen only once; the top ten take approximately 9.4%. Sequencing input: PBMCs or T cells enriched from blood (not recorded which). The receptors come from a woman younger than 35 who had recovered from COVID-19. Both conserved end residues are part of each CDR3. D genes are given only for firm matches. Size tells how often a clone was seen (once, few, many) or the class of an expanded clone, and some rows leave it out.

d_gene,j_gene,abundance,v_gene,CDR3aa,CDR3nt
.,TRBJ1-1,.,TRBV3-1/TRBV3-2,CASSPSSQGSQDAFF,TGTGCCAGCAGCCCCTCATCACAGGGCTCCCAGGACGCTTTCTTT
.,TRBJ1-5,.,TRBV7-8,CASSFDTYQPQHF,TGTGCCAGCAGCTTTGACACCTATCAGCCCCAGCATTTT
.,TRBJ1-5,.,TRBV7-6,CASSLDSGRGSQPQHF,TGTGCCAGCAGCTTAGACTCAGGGAGGGGCAGTCAGCCCCAGCATTTT
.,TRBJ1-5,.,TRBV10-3,CAISESGANQPQHF,TGTGCCATCAGTGAGTCGGGGGCGAATCAGCCCCAGCATTTT
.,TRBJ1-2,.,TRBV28,CASAGDYGYTF,TGTGCCAGTGCAGGGGACTATGGCTACACCTTC
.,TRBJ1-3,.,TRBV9,CASKPGSLGNTIYF,TGTGCCAGCAAACCGGGGTCTCTGGGAAACACCATATATTTT
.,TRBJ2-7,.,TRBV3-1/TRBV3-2,CASSQASDEQYF,TGTGCCAGCAGCCAAGCGTCCGACGAGCAGTACTTC
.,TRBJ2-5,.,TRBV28,CASRRGGETQYF,TGTGCCAGCAGGCGCGGTGGAGAGACCCAGTACTTC
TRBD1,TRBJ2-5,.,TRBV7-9,CASSLGRTGERETQYF,TGTGCCAGCAGCTTAGGGAGGACAGGGGAGCGAGAGACCCAGTACTTC
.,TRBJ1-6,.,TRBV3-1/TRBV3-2,CASSQASSPLHF,TGTGCCAGCAGCCAAGCCAGTTCACCCCTCCACTTT
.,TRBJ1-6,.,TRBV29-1,CSVENPGEAYNSPLHF,TGCAGCGTTGAAAATCCAGGGGAAGCCTATAATTCACCCCTCCACTTT
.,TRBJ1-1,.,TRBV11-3,CASSLAGRVAAFF,TGTGCCAGCAGCTTAGCAGGGAGGGTGGCAGCTTTCTTT
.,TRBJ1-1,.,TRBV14,CASSQGGSTEAFF,TGTGCCAGCAGCCAAGGAGGGAGCACTGAAGCTTTCTTT
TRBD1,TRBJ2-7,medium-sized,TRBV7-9,CASSSSGTDFYEQYF,TGTGCCAGCAGCTCGTCCGGGACAGATTTCTACGAGCAGTACTTC
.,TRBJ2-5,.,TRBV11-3,CASSLDLPASSAQETQYF,TGTGCCAGCAGCTTAGACCTCCCCGCCTCTAGCGCTCAAGAGACCCAGTACTTC
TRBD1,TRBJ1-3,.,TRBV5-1,CASSWTGGEGNTIYF,TGCGCCAGCAGCTGGACAGGGGGCGAGGGAAACACCATATATTTT
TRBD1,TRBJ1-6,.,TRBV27,CASSTRPGTGVTPLHF,TGTGCCAGCAGTACCCGACCCGGGACAGGGGTTACACCCCTCCACTTT
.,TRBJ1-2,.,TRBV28,CASSLRPGQPYGYTF,TGTGCCAGCAGTTTAAGGCCCGGACAGCCCTATGGCTACACCTTC